Presented here are 9 T cell receptor beta chains from one specimen sequenced in a study of cytomegalovirus exposure and HLA in healthy donors (TCRdb year 2017). Library generation was performed with the immunoSEQ multiplex PCR assay. For the multiplex PCR, a mixture combining 60 forward primers for TCR Vbeta segments and 13 reverse primers for TCR Jbeta segments was used. TCRdb provides this immuneACCESS table in a form limited to in-frame rearrangements. Some clones are lacking; in checked studies, under half of them reflect an unresolved V gene, and why the rest are absent is not known. The sample records some 150,000 clones, approximately 86% of which are singletons. Of the sample, approximately 6.3% falls within the top ten clones. Sequenced: PBMCs. These receptors were collected from a woman aged 45-65 years in good health and CMV-seropositive.

The gene calls are TRBV18 and TRBJ1-1, with 7 nucleotides matching TRBD1. The CDR3 runs 14 residues. Germline V gene sequence: CDR1 KGHSH, CDR2 LQKENI. Trimming took 3 bases from V and 1 from J; bases not matched to a gene: 2. The CDR3 DNA reads as TGTGCCAGCTCACCTACAGGGGCGAACACTGAAGCTTTCTTT. This sequence encodes CASSPTGANTEAFF. Looking up the rest from reference TRBV18 and TRBJ1-1 gives the full variable domain: NAGVMQNPRHLVRRRGQEARLRCSPMKGHSHVYWYRQLPEEGLKFMVYLQKENIIDESGMPKERFSAEFPKEGPSILRIQQVVRGDSAAYFCASSPTGANTEAFFGQGTRLTVV.

The rearrangement uses TRBV7-9 and TRBJ2-7; 10 bases fit TRBD1. This CDR3 is 15 amino acids long. J lost 3 bases, V lost 3 bases, and 5 bases had no gene match. Germline V gene data show CDR1 as SEHNR and CDR2 as FQNEAQ (reference sequence). As DNA, the CDR3 is TGTGCCAGCAGCTTTTGGACAGGGGGGCACTACGAGCAGTACTTC. Residues: CASSFWTGGHYEQYF. Supplemented by reference TRBV7-9 and TRBJ2-7, the full variable domain reads DTGVSQNPRHKITKRGQNVTFRCDPISEHNRLYWYRQTLGQGPEFLTYFQNEAQLEKSRLLSDRFSAERPKGSFSTLEIQRTEQGDSAMYLCASSFWTGGHYEQYFGPGTRLTVT.

This chain links TRBV29-1 with TRBJ1-2; D perhaps matches TRBD1 (6 bases). V lost 0 bases, J lost 6 bases, and 14 bases lay in between. The CDR3 is made up of 14 amino acids. The V gene's germline CDR1 is SQVTM and CDR2 ANQGSEA. The CDR3 reads CSVEDYWQGNGYTF. The DNA of the CDR3 is TGCAGCGTTGAAGATTACTGGCAGGGGAATGGCTACACCTTC.

The gene calls are TRBV19 and TRBJ1-1; the D is unclear. CDR1 and CDR2 (germline): LNHDA, SQIVND (reference sequence). The CDR3 runs 15 residues. Trimming shortened V by 3 bases and J by 1 base, and 12 bases separated the two germline ends. The CDR3 loop reads CASSIVGVQNTEAFF. Written as DNA, the CDR3 is TGTGCCAGTAGTATCGTAGGAGTTCAGAACACTGAAGCTTTCTTT.

The chain recombines TRBV5-4 with TRBJ1-1, with unresolved D. The germline CDR1 and CDR2 sequences are SGHNT and YYREEE (reference sequence). The CDR3 is 14 residues long. Trimming removed 0 bases from V and 5 bases from J, with 11 bases in between. The CDR3 here is CASSLDPTPTEAFF. CDR3 nucleotide sequence: TGTGCCAGCAGCTTGGACCCGACTCCTACTGAAGCTTTCTTT.

V usage is TRBV5-4 and J usage is TRBJ2-3; 8 bases match TRBD2. Germline-derived CDR1 and CDR2 are SGHNT and YYREEE (reference sequence). Germline trimming cut 1 base from V and 6 bases from J; bases unmatched to any gene: 4. The CDR3 covers 14 residues. CDR3 sequence (DNA): TGTGCCAGCAGCTTGCGGGGGGGGATGGATACGCAGTATTTT. This codes for CASSLRGGMDTQYF. The complete variable domain, with remaining parts taken from reference TRBV5-4 and TRBJ2-3, reads ETGVTQSPTHLIKTRGQQVTLRCSSQSGHNTVSWYQQALGQGPQFIFQYYREEENGRGNFPPRFSGLQFPNYSSELNVNALELDDSALYLCASSLRGGMDTQYFGPGTRLTVL.

The DNA of the CDR3 is TGTGCCAGCAGCCACACAACCGGCGGTGAAAAACTGTTTTTT. Residues: CASSHTTGGEKLFF. J is TRBJ1-4 and V is TRBV6-1, with D uncertain. There are 14 residues in the CDR3. Looked up from germline, CDR1 is MNHNS and CDR2 is SASEGT. Trimming cost V 6 bases and J 7 bases, with 15 bases left between them.

Regarding this clone: This sample includes further DNA sequences coding for the same CDR3. This chain joins TRBV27 and TRBJ2-7; 10 bases match TRBD1. The V gene end was trimmed by 3 bases and the J gene end by 3 bases; junction bases not matched to a gene: 2. The V gene's germline CDR1 is MNHEY and CDR2 SMNVEV (reference sequence). The length of the CDR3 is 14 residues. CDR3 coding DNA: TGTGCCAGCAGTTTTGGGACAGGGGACTACGAGCAGTACTTC. This encodes CASSFGTGDYEQYF.

The chain is built from TRBV5-1 and TRBJ1-2; perhaps TRBD1 as D (6 bases). Germline CDR1 and CDR2: SGHRS and YFSETQ. V gave up 0 bases and J gave up 7 bases, with 13 bases separating them. This CDR3 spans 14 amino acids. CDR3 coding DNA: TGCGCCAGCAGCTTGGAGTCAGGGGCCGGTGGCTACACCTTC. Protein product: CASSLESGAGGYTF.